Presented here are 14 T cell receptor beta chains from one specimen sequenced in a study of CD8 T cells in ankylosing spondylitis. One entry per CDR3 protein, called by TCRdb with MiXCR from the 5' RACE reads. The sample contains some 300,000 distinct CDR3 sequences, more than 20% of which appear only once. Sequencing was performed on blood, either unsorted or a sorted T cell fraction (not recorded which). These TCRs come from a female donor with ankylosing spondylitis or in good health (not recorded which).

The chain links TRBV6-1 to TRBJ1-5; D gene ambiguous. The germline V gene encodes CDR1 MNHNS and CDR2 SASEGT. The CDR3 totals 13 residues. V was clipped by 6 bases and J by 5 bases, with 11 bases between them. CDR3 sequence (DNA): TGTGCCAGCAGCCACTTACAAGATCAGCCCCAGCATTTT. This encodes CASSHLQDQPQHF.

The DNA for the CDR3 is TGTGCCAGCAGTTTTAGCGGGAGGGCCTTAGATACGCAGTATTTT. This sequence encodes CASSFSGRALDTQYF. The chain links TRBV12-3 or TRBV12-4 to TRBJ2-3, with TRBD2 matching over 11 bases. The V and J ends lost 3 bases and 5 bases, in that order; junction bases with no gene match: 4. There are 15 residues in the CDR3.

The V call is TRBV7-2, the J call TRBJ2-5; 12 nucleotides line up with TRBD2. Per germline, CDR1 SGHTA and CDR2 FQGNSA. The CDR3 is made up of 16 amino acids. V was clipped by 5 bases and J by 4 bases; unmatched bases: 8. The CDR3 coding sequence is TGTGCCAGCAGCACCAGCCCTAGCGGGAGGGGAGAGACCCAGTACTTC. Protein: CASSTSPSGRGETQYF.

This clonotype turned up a few times. CDR3 amino acids: CASSIGFTSGQGQFF. CDR3 nucleotide sequence: TGTGCCAGTAGTATAGGCTTTACTAGCGGCCAGGGGCAGTTCTTC. The rearrangement joins TRBV19 to TRBJ2-1, with TRBD2 matching over 8 bases. The CDR3 has 15 amino acids. CDR1 is LNHDA and CDR2 is SQIVND in the germline V gene (reference sequence). V shed 1 base and J 12 bases; nucleotides not matched to a gene: 11.

This clonotype showed up just a few times. CDR3 nucleotide sequence: TGTGCCAGCAGCTTAACTTTAAGGGGGGATGAGCAGTTCTTC. This translates into CASSLTLRGDEQFF. V and J are TRBV7-9 and TRBJ2-1, with D perhaps being TRBD1 or TRBD2 (6 bases each). The CDR3 totals 14 residues. In germline, CDR1 is SEHNR, CDR2 FQNEAQ (reference sequence). Trimming pared 2 bases from V and 8 bases from J, leaving 13 bases between.

V usage is TRBV11-2 and J usage is TRBJ2-1, with a possible D match to TRBD2 (5 bases). Germline assignment: CDR1 SGHAT and CDR2 FQNNGV. Deletions cut 0 bases from V and 7 bases from J, with 10 bases between. The CDR3 is 14 residues long. This chain's CDR3 is CASSLDPLGNEQFF. CDR3 DNA: TGTGCCAGCAGCTTAGACCCACTAGGAAATGAGCAGTTCTTC.

This clonotype appeared many times. V gene TRBV20-1 combines with J gene TRBJ2-2; TRBD2 agrees at 9 bases. CDR3 length equals 14 residues. V dropped 5 bases and J dropped 5; count of bases not matched to a gene: 6. Germline CDR1 reads DFQATT; CDR2 reads SNEGSKA (reference sequence). The CDR3 nucleotides are TGCAGTGCTTTCCCCAGCGGGAGGACCGGGGAGCTGTTTTTT. As protein: CSAFPSGRTGELFF.

The rearrangement links TRBV7-2 to TRBJ1-2; TRBD1 matches 10 bases. With 6 bases clipped from V and 10 bases from J, the junction kept 11 bases outside the gene matches. From germline, CDR1 is SGHTA and CDR2 FQGNSA. There are 14 residues in the CDR3. CDR3 residues: CASSIITGTGDYTF. The CDR3 bases are TGTGCCAGCAGTATTATAACAGGGACAGGGGACTACACCTTC.

This clonotype occurred a few times. The chain employs TRBV7-9 and TRBJ2-2; D gene uncertain. This CDR3 is 13 amino acids long. Trimming removed 6 bases at V and 4 bases at J, with 9 bases between. CDR1 is SEHNR, CDR2 FQNEAQ, per germline (reference sequence). The CDR3 loop is CASRLSSTGELFF. CDR3 DNA: TGTGCCAGCAGACTTAGCAGCACCGGGGAGCTGTTTTTT.

The rearrangement uses TRBV9 and TRBJ2-1; D possibly corresponds to TRBD1 (5 bases). This CDR3 comprises 14 residues. V lost 2 bases and J 6 bases, leaving 12 bases between the germline ends. Germline V gene data show CDR1 as SGDLS and CDR2 as YYNGEE. CDR3 in DNA: TGTGCCAGCAGCGTCGTTTCAGGGCCCAATGAGCAGTTCTTC. Its translation: CASSVVSGPNEQFF.

The table lists this clonotype with a few counts. The genes are TRBV7-2 and TRBJ2-3, with D tentatively TRBD1 (5 bases). The length of the CDR3 is 16 residues. Germline V lookup: CDR1 SGHTA, CDR2 FQGNSA. V lost 1 base, J lost 6 bases, and 17 bases lay in between. The CDR3 is CASSLEGVTLRDTQYF. The CDR3 nucleotides are TGTGCCAGCAGCTTAGAAGGGGTGACCCTTCGGGATACGCAGTATTTT.

This chain joins TRBV7-9 and TRBJ2-1, with D maybe TRBD2 (7 bases). Trimming left V 4 bases short and J 2 bases short, with 15 bases between. Germline CDR1 SEHNR, CDR2 FQNEAQ (reference sequence). CDR3 length equals 16 residues. The CDR3 sequence: CASSWGAGEPYNEQFF. Written as DNA, the CDR3 is TGTGCCAGCAGCTGGGGGGCGGGAGAACCCTACAATGAGCAGTTCTTC.

This clonotype was seen ten or more times. This chain joins TRBV29-1 and TRBJ1-4; D is possibly TRBD1 (6 bases). The CDR3 runs to 13 residues. Trimming removed 7 bases from V and 0 bases from J, with 9 bases in between. CDR1 is SQVTM and CDR2 is ANQGSEA in the germline V gene. CDR3 region: CSAAGATNEKLFF. The CDR3 DNA follows: TGCAGCGCCGCAGGGGCAACTAATGAAAAACTGTTTTTT.

The sample holds many counts of this clonotype. The gene calls are TRBV7-2 and TRBJ2-3; D unresolved. This CDR3 comprises 14 residues. Per germline, CDR1 SGHTA and CDR2 FQGNSA. Trimming took off 2 bases at V and 2 bases at J, with 8 bases between the two ends. CDR3 protein: CASSLSGYTDTQYF. For the CDR3, the DNA is TGTGCCAGCAGCTTAAGTGGCTACACAGATACGCAGTATTTT. Full variable domain (rest looked up from reference TRBV7-2 and TRBJ2-3): GAGVSQSPSNKVTEKGKDVELRCDPISGHTALYWYRQSLGQGLEFLIYFQGNSAPDKSGLPSDRFSAERTGGSVSTLTIQRTQQEDSAVYLCASSLSGYTDTQYFGPGTRLTVL.